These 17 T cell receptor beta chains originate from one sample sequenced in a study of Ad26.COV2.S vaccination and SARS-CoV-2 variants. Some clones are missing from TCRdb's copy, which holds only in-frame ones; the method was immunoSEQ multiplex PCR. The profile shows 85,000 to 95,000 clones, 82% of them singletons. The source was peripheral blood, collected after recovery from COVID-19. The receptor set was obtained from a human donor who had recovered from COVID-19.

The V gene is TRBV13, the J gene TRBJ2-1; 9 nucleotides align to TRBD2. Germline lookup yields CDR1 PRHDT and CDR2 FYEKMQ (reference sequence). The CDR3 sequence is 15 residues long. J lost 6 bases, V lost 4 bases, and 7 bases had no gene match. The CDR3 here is CASSSPGLALNEQFF. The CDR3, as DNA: TGTGCCAGCAGCTCACCGGGACTAGCCCTCAATGAGCAGTTCTTC.

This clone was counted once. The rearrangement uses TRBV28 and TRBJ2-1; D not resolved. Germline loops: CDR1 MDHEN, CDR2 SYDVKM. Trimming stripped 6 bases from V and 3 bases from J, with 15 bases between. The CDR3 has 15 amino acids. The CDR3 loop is CASSLGPPIYNEQFF. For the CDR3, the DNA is TGTGCCAGCAGCCTAGGACCACCAATCTACAATGAGCAGTTCTTC.

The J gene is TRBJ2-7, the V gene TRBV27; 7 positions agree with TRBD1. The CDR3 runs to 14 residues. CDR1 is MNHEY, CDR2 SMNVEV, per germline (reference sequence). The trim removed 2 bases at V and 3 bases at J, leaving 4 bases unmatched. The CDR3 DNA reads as TGTGCCAGCAGTTTAGGGACAGTAATCTACGAGCAGTACTTC. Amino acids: CASSLGTVIYEQYF.

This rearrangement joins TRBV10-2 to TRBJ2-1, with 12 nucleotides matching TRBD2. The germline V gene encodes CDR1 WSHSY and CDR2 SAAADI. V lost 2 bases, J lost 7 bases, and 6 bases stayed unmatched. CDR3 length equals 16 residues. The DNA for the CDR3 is TGCGCCAGCAGTGAGCCCCGACTAGCGGGAGAAAATGAGCAGTTCTTC. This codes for CASSEPRLAGENEQFF.

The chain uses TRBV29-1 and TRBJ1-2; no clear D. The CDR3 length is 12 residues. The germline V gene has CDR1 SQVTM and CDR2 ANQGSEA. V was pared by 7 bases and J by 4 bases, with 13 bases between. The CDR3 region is CSATQQTYGYTF. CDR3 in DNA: TGCAGCGCAACACAACAAACCTATGGCTACACCTTC.

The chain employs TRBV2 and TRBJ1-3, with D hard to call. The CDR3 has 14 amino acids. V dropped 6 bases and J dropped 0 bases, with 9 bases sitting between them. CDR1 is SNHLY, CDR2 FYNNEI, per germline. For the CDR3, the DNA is TGTGCCAGCAGACCCGGCACCTCTGGAAACACCATATATTTT. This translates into CASRPGTSGNTIYF.

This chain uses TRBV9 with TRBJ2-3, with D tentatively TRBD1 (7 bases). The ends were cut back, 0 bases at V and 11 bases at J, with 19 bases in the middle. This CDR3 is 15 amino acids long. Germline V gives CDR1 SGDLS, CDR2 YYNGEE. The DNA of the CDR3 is TGTGCCAGCAGCGTAGGGTCAGGGGGGCCGCTGAGGCAGTATTTT. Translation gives CASSVGSGGPLRQYF. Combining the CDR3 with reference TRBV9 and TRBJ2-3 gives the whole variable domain DSGVTQTPKHLITATGQRVTLRCSPRSGDLSVYWYQQSLDQGLQFLIQYYNGEERAKGNILERFSAQQFPDLHSELNLSSLELGDSALYFCASSVGSGGPLRQYFGPGTRLTVL.

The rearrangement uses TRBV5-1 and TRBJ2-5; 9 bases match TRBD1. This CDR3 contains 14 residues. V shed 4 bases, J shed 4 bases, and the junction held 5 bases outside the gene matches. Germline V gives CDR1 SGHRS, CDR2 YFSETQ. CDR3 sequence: CASSPTGGIETQYF. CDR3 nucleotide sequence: TGCGCCAGCAGCCCCACAGGGGGCATAGAGACCCAGTACTTC.

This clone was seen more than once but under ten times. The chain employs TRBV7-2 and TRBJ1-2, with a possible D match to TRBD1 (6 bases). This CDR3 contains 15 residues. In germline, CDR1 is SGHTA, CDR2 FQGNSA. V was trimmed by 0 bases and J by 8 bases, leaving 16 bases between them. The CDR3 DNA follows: TGTGCCAGCAGCTTAGCACCCGGGACACCTGCGGGCTACACCTTC. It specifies CASSLAPGTPAGYTF.

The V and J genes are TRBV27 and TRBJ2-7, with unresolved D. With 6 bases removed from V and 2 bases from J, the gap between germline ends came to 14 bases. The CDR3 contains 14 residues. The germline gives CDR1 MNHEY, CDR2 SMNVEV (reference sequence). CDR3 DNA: TGTGCCAGCAGGGCCCCCGATGTGGCCTACGAGCAGTACTTC. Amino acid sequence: CASRAPDVAYEQYF.

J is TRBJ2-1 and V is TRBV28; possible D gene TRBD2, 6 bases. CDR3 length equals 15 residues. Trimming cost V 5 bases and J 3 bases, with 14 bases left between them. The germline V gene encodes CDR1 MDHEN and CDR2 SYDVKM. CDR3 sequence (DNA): TGTGCCAGCAGTCCGACGAAGGGAGGCTACAATGAGCAGTTCTTC. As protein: CASSPTKGGYNEQFF.

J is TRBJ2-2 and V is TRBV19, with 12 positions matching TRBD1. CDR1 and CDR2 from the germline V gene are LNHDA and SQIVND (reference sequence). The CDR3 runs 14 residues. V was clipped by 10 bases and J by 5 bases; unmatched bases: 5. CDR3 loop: CATRDRGQTGELFF. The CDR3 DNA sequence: TGTGCCACCCGGGACAGGGGGCAAACCGGGGAGCTGTTTTTT.

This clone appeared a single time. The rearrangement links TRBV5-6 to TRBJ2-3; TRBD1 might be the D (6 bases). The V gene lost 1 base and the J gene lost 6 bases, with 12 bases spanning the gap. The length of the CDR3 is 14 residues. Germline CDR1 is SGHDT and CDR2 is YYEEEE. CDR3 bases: TGTGCCAGCAGCTTGATCAGGGGTCTGGATACGCAGTATTTT. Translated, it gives CASSLIRGLDTQYF.

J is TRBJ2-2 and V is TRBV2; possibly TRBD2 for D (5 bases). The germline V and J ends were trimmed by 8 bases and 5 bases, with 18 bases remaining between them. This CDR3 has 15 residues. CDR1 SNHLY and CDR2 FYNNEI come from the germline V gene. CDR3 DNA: TGTGCCAGCGGGGTTGAGGGATTGGGGACCGGGGAGCTGTTTTTT. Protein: CASGVEGLGTGELFF.

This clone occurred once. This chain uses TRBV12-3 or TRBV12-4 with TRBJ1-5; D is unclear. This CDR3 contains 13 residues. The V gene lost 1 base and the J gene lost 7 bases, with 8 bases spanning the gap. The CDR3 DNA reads TGTGCCAGCAGTTTAGAGAGGAGGCAGCCCCAGCATTTT. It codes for CASSLERRQPQHF.

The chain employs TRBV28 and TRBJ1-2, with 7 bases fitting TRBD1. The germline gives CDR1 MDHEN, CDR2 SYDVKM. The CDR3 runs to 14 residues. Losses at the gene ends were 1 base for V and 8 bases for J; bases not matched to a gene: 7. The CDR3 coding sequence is TGTGCCAGCAGTTTATTGATAGGGGGCGACGGCTACACCTTC. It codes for CASSLLIGGDGYTF.

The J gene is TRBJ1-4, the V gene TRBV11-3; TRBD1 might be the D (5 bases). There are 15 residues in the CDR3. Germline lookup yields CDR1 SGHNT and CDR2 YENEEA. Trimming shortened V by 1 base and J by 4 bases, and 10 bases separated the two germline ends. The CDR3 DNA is TGTGCCAGCAGCTTAGGCGGGGCGCTTAATGAAAAACTGTTTTTT. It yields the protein CASSLGGALNEKLFF.